A selection of T cell receptor beta chains follows, all from one sample in a study of blood T cell repertoires in COVID-19. Data came from immunoSEQ multiplex PCR; TCRdb stores just in-frame clones and leaves some out. Counted here are around 300,000 clones, roughly nine tenths occurring once; the ten biggest clones make up under 2.5%. Specimen: PBMCs or T cells enriched from blood (not recorded which). The origin of the receptors is a woman younger than 35 who had recovered from COVID-19. Both conserved end residues are part of each CDR3. D genes are given only for firm matches. Size is omitted from some rows. Given values are once, few, many or a class for expanded clones.

J gene	V gene	clone size	D gene	CDR3 DNA	CDR3 protein
TRBJ2-7	TRBV5-1	-	-	TGCGCCAGCAGCTTGGGTGGGGGCATAGATTGGGTATCCTACGAGCAGTACTTC	CASSLGGGIDWVSYEQYF
TRBJ1-2	TRBV28	-	TRBD1	TGTGCCAGCAGGAGAGGGACAGGGCGTGTTTGGGGCTACACCTTC	CASRRGTGRVWGYTF
TRBJ1-3	TRBV15	-	-	TGTGCCACCAGCAGAGACGGCCTAGAAAACACCATATATTTT	CATSRDGLENTIYF
TRBJ1-1	TRBV29-1	-	TRBD1	TGCAGCGCCTGGACAGGTAACACTGAAGCTTTCTTT	CSAWTGNTEAFF
TRBJ2-3	TRBV3-1/TRBV3-2	once	-	TGTGCCAGCAGCCAAGGATTTTCAGGATCGGGGTACACAGATACGCAGTATTTT	CASSQGFSGSGYTDTQYF
TRBJ1-3	TRBV7-6	-	-	TGTGCCAGCCAGGGTTCTGGAAACACCATATATTTT	CASQGSGNTIYF
TRBJ1-2	TRBV6-5	once	TRBD1	TGTGCCAGCAGTAAGACCGGGACAGCTTATGGCTACACCTTC	CASSKTGTAYGYTF
TRBJ1-2	TRBV5-6	-	-	TGTGCCAGCAGCTTGTATCCAGAAGCTAACTATGGCTACACCTTC	CASSLYPEANYGYTF
TRBJ2-5	TRBV15	-	TRBD2	TGTGCCACCAGCAGACCCACAGGGATAGCGGGGGTTCAAGAGACCCAGTACTTC	CATSRPTGIAGVQETQYF
TRBJ2-7	TRBV21-1	-	-	TGTGCCAGCAGCAAAGCAGGAGACAGGGGGTACGAGCAGTACTTC	CASSKAGDRGYEQYF
TRBJ1-5	TRBV4-2	-	TRBD1	TGTGCCAGCAGCCGTGGGGACAGGCAGTACGATCAGCCCCAGCATTTT	CASSRGDRQYDQPQHF
TRBJ1-4	TRBV28	-	-	TGTGCCACCCACCTGGTCGGGGAAAAACTGTTTTTT	CATHLVGEKLFF
TRBJ1-2	TRBV9	-	-	TGTGCCAGCAGCTTGGACACAACTAACTATGGCTACACCTTC	CASSLDTTNYGYTF
TRBJ1-6	TRBV6-2/TRBV6-3	-	TRBD1	TGTGCCAGCAGCTATGACAGGGCTGGGTCACCCCTCCACTTT	CASSYDRAGSPLHF
TRBJ1-2	TRBV5-1	-	TRBD1	TGCGCCAGCAGTTTCGGACAGGGCGCCGGCTACACCTTC	CASSFGQGAGYTF
TRBJ2-7	TRBV6-5	-	-	TGTGCCAGCAGTTACACTAGCCAGAGCTCCTACGAGCAGTACTTC	CASSYTSQSSYEQYF
TRBJ2-1	TRBV19	-	TRBD2	TGTGCCAGTAGTAACAGCGGGGAATTAACTGAGCAGTTCTTC	CASSNSGELTEQFF
TRBJ2-3	TRBV5-8	few	TRBD2	TGTGCCAGCAGCCGAATTAGGGGACTAGCGGAGGGCACAGATACGCAGTATTTT	CASSRIRGLAEGTDTQYF
TRBJ1-4	TRBV19	once	-	TGTGCCAGTAGTATAGTAGGGGCAAGGGGTGAAAAACTGTTTTTT	CASSIVGARGEKLFF
TRBJ1-1	TRBV21-1	once	-	TGTGCCAGCACCCCTGCGGGGGACAGGGGTACTTATGGGGCTTTCTTT	CASTPAGDRGTYGAFF
TRBJ2-3	TRBV4-1	-	TRBD2	TGCGCCAGCAGCCAGGAGATTACTAGCGGGGGCACAGATACGCAGTATTTT	CASSQEITSGGTDTQYF
TRBJ1-4	TRBV27	-	-	TGTGCCAGCAAAACAACGGGGAGGGAAGAAAAACTGTTTTTT	CASKTTGREEKLFF
TRBJ1-5	TRBV18	-	-	TGTGCCAGCTCACCACATGCCGAGGGGCCCCAGCATTTT	CASSPHAEGPQHF
TRBJ1-2	TRBV5-1	-	TRBD1	TGCGCCAGCAGCTCAGGACAGGTCCTACCCTATGGCTACACCTTC	CASSSGQVLPYGYTF
TRBJ2-1	TRBV18	-	-	TGTGCCAGCTCACCAGTGGGGGGTGGCGATGAGCAGTTCTTC	CASSPVGGGDEQFF
TRBJ2-1	TRBV11-2	few	TRBD1	TGTGCCAGCAGCCGGGACAGGGGGCATGAGCAGTTCTTC	CASSRDRGHEQFF
TRBJ2-5	TRBV27	once	TRBD1	TGTGCCAGCAGCCAACGGGCAGGGGGCGTACAAGAGACCCAGTACTTC	CASSQRAGGVQETQYF
TRBJ2-1	TRBV5-1	-	TRBD2	TGCGCCAGCAGCTTCGACGGGGGGGCCATAAATGAGCAGTTCTTC	CASSFDGGAINEQFF
TRBJ1-1	TRBV14	-	-	TGTGCCAGCAGCCAAGAAACGAGAGCGGCTGAAGCTTTCTTT	CASSQETRAAEAFF
TRBJ1-5	TRBV4-2	-	TRBD1	TGTGCCAGCAGCCAGGCTGACAGGGGAGGTCAGCCCCAGCATTTT	CASSQADRGGQPQHF
TRBJ1-5	TRBV18	few	-	TGTGCCAGCTCACCATACCCGGGACTAGGATCGGATCAGCCCCAGCATTTT	CASSPYPGLGSDQPQHF
TRBJ1-2	TRBV30	-	-	TGTGCCTGGGTCCCCAGGGCAGCCGCATCTTATGGCTACACCTTC	CAWVPRAAASYGYTF
TRBJ1-2	TRBV30	-	-	TGTGCCTGGAACCAGGGCATCTATGGCTACACCTTC	CAWNQGIYGYTF
TRBJ2-1	TRBV11-2	-	TRBD2	TGTGCCAGCGGAAGGGGGACTAGCGGCTACAATGAGCAGTTCTTC	CASGRGTSGYNEQFF
TRBJ2-1	TRBV2	once	TRBD2	TGTGCCAGCATACTAGCGGGCCATGAGCAGTTCTTC	CASILAGHEQFF
TRBJ1-1	TRBV5-1	-	-	TGCGCCAGCAGCTCGCAGGGGATCGCCCAAAGGGAAGCTTTCTTT	CASSSQGIAQREAFF
TRBJ1-5	TRBV28	-	TRBD1	TGTGCCAGCAGTTTAAGGGCGGGACAGAACTATCAGCCCCAGCATTTT	CASSLRAGQNYQPQHF
TRBJ2-5	TRBV27	-	TRBD1	TGTGCCAGCAGTTACGGGACAGAACAAGAGACCCAGTACTTC	CASSYGTEQETQYF
TRBJ1-5	TRBV24-1	-	TRBD1	TGTGCCACCAGTGATGCCGGGACAGGGACTGATCAGCCCCAGCATTTT	CATSDAGTGTDQPQHF
TRBJ1-2	TRBV11-2	-	TRBD1	TGTGCCAGCAGCCTTCATAGGGACAGGGTTCCCCCATCTAACTATGGCTACACCTTC	CASSLHRDRVPPSNYGYTF
TRBJ1-5	TRBV4-1	-	TRBD1	TGCGCCAGCAGCCAAGCGTACAGGGGGCCTCAGCCCCAGCATTTT	CASSQAYRGPQPQHF
TRBJ1-1	TRBV23-1	-	-	TGCGCCAGCAGTCAACAGGGAGGGACTGAAGCTTTCTTT	CASSQQGGTEAFF
TRBJ2-7	TRBV5-6	-	-	TGTGCCAGCAGCCCCGAGGCAGGGGAAGAGTACACCTACGAGCAGTACTTC	CASSPEAGEEYTYEQYF
TRBJ2-3	TRBV5-1	-	TRBD2	TGCGCCAGCAGCCTCACTAGCGGGGGGGAGGATACGCAGTATTTT	CASSLTSGGEDTQYF
TRBJ1-5	TRBV6-1	-	TRBD1	TGTGCCAGCAGTGGCAGGGACAGCGAGCGCAATCAGCCCCAGCATTTT	CASSGRDSERNQPQHF
TRBJ2-7	TRBV4-2	-	TRBD2	TGTGCCAGCAGCCGAGAAACTAGCGGGGTCTCCTACGAGCAGTACTTC	CASSRETSGVSYEQYF
TRBJ2-6	TRBV7-9	-	-	TGTGCCAGCAGTGTCTTCGGGGGCTCTGGGGCCAACGTCCTGACTTTC	CASSVFGGSGANVLTF
TRBJ1-1	TRBV6-2/TRBV6-3	-	TRBD1	TGTGCCAGCAGTCGAGCTCATCAGGGGGATGAAGCTTTCTTT	CASSRAHQGDEAFF
TRBJ2-7	TRBV5-1	-	TRBD1	TGCGCCAGCAGCTTGGCCGGAGGACAGGGGGCCTACGAGCAGTACTTC	CASSLAGGQGAYEQYF
TRBJ1-2	TRBV30	-	-	TGTGCCTGGAGTGGAGGTGTCGGCTACACCTTC	CAWSGGVGYTF
TRBJ1-4	TRBV28	-	-	TGTGCCAGCAGTTTATCGGGTGGAAGACGTGAAAAACTGTTTTTT	CASSLSGGRREKLFF
TRBJ1-1	TRBV19	-	-	TGTGCCAGTAGTATGGGGGGGGCGCGAAGAACTGAAGCTTTCTTT	CASSMGGARRTEAFF
TRBJ2-2	TRBV7-2	-	TRBD1	TGTGCCAGCAGCTTCCCCGGACAGGGAAAGACCGGGGAGCTGTTTTTT	CASSFPGQGKTGELFF
TRBJ2-2	TRBV25-1	-	TRBD1	TGTGCCAGCAGTGACGCCGACAGGGTCCGGGGCACCGGGGAGCTGTTTTTT	CASSDADRVRGTGELFF
TRBJ1-5	TRBV19	-	-	TGTGCCAGTAGTATGGAGGGCCAGCCCCATCAGCCCCAGCATTTT	CASSMEGQPHQPQHF